What follows is one T cell receptor beta chain and its context. This entry belongs to a study of shared clonotypes between healthy human individuals. The CDR3 has 14 residues. CDR1 is GTSNPN, CDR2 SVGIG, per germline (reference sequence). Using immunoSEQ multiplex PCR, the repertoire was profiled, and TCRdb retains in-frame clones only, with some absent. Of about 2,500,000 clones listed, roughly 92% are singletons. The chain has TRBV30 and TRBJ2-5, with 10 positions matching TRBD1. Matching the DNA end better, TRBJ2-7 makes the J call doubtful. This clonotype originated in a man aged 18 to 30 in good health. The sequenced sample consisted of naive CD4+ T cells sorted from blood. Subset denoted: CD45RA+ positively selected. CDR3 coding DNA: TGTGCCTGGAGGAAGACAGGGGGCTACCACGAGCAGTACTTC. Translation gives CAWRKTGGYHEQYF.